A single sample gave rise to the 2 T cell receptor beta chains below, sequenced in a study of beta chain features in type 1 diabetes. Study-wide results and limits: Shortening of TCRB CDR3s, moderate but significant, appeared in all four CD4+ subsets of Type 1 diabetes patients.

These receptors have no identified antigens. Investigators reverse transcribed all isolated RNA, so they sequenced expressed TCRB transcripts. Libraries were prepared by immunoSEQ multiplex PCR; TCRdb keeps only in-frame clonotypes and omits some of them. Counted here are some 350,000 clones, about 13% occurring once; the ten biggest clones make up 0.013% to 0.015%. Sequencing used naive CD4+ T cells from blood. The origin of the receptors is a woman younger than 30 with type 1 diabetes.

This clone was seen a handful of times. This CDR3 is CAWSGQGYAEAFF. The CDR3 DNA is TGTGCCTGGAGTGGGCAGGGTTATGCTGAAGCTTTCTTT. The chain couples TRBV30 to TRBJ1-1; D might be TRBD1 (5 bases). V was clipped by 1 base and J by 6 bases, with 12 bases between them. Germline assignment: CDR1 GTSNPN and CDR2 SVGIG (reference sequence). The CDR3 has 13 amino acids.

The sample holds a few counts of this clone. J is TRBJ1-2 and V is TRBV15; D unresolved. Trimming removed 5 bases from V and 3 bases from J, with 7 bases in between. The CDR3 is 12 residues long. CDR1 is LNHNV and CDR2 is YYDKDF in the germline V gene (reference sequence). The CDR3 bases are TGTGCCACCAGCCCCGGGGACTATGGCTACACCTTC. Translation gives CATSPGDYGYTF.